This TCR beta chain was captured by sequencing in a study of T cell repertoires in cytomegalovirus infection (dated by TCRdb to between 2018 and 2021). Describing the broader study: Donor HLA type was relevant to the analysis, as public TCR beta signatures indicated carriage of CMV infection together with the matching HLA type.

The sequencing machine was an Illumina HiSeq 1500. The public reads were reanalyzed by TCRdb: fastp trimming at Q25, MiXCR alignment, in-frame beta chains only. Rows are combined by CDR3 protein, so each entry shows the most common genes and DNA. Across this sample there are a few hundred thousand distinct CDR3 sequences, with over 15% seen only once. The ten top clones hold around 8.6% of the sample. According to the germline V gene, CDR1 reads SGHAT and CDR2 reads FQNNGV. From cysteine to phenylalanine, the CDR3 is 18 amino acids long. The retained sequence is limited to the CDR3, 54 bases, with the frame set at the first base. V ends up 0 bases short and J 3 bases short, with an unmatched junction base count of 12. Findings and caveats that apply to the study as a whole: Carriers of CMV infection plus the relevant HLA type were discriminated by the cumulative frequency of public TCR beta family members in the study cohort and in an independent approximately 400-donor cohort. In the ex vivo response, HLA-C-restricted CMV-specific TCR beta clonotypes were dominant, and in two of eight donors the single most frequent clonotype came from this HLA-C-restricted group.

This clonotype has at least ten counts. The clone's antigen remains unknown. Qualities for individual bases were not recorded, and no much larger clone is one base off. The sequence came from a human donor in good health (CMV status not recorded). Some clones in this sample may be carry-over from other donors' samples. This chain is built from TRBV11-2 and TRBJ2-7; TRBD2 lines up with 9 middle nucleotides. The source material was PBMCs. The CDR3 region: CASSLESSGGGASYEQYF. The DNA is TGTGCCAGCAGCTTAGAATCGTCCGGCGGGGGGGCCAGCTACGAGCAGTACTTC.